What follows is one T cell receptor beta chain and its context. This specimen comes from a study of CD8+ T cells in alopecia areata. RNA extraction was followed by reverse transcription into cDNA, which acted as the sequencing template. Repertoires were generated with immunoSEQ multiplex PCR, while TCRdb's copy carries only in-frame clones and drops some. The data show over 150,000 clones, with roughly three fifths seen just once and approximately 12% held by the top ten. Noted treatment: oral pan-JAK inhibitor, 5-10 mg twice daily. The specimen was CD8+ T cells sorted from blood, collected at week 24, from a patient treated with tofacitinib. The TCR was taken from a human donor with alopecia areata.

CDR3 in amino acids: CATSLSSYNEQFF. The CDR3 nucleotides read TGTGCCACGAGTCTAAGCTCCTACAATGAGCAGTTCTTC. The rearrangement joins TRBV7-8 to TRBJ2-1; unclear D gene. Trimming cost V 10 bases and J 0 bases, with 10 bases left between them. In germline, CDR1 is SGHVS, CDR2 FQNEAQ. CDR3 size: 13 residues.